This T cell receptor beta chain originates from a study of T cell responses to AZD1222 COVID-19 vaccine. Remarks on this clone: What it binds is unknown.

Trimming cost V 6 bases and J 5 bases, with 22 bases left between them. This CDR3 region has 16 residues. Germline values: CDR1 SGDLS, CDR2 YYNGEE. Study-wide results and limits: Vaccine-associated CD4 TCRs spanned spike, dominant at 160-218 and 743-854.

Clones were read by immunoSEQ multiplex PCR, and TCRdb kept only the in-frame ones, dropping some. The table includes more than 110,000 clones, approximately 90% detected once. This TCR was recovered from an adult in good health. The rearrangement links TRBV9 to TRBJ2-3; TRBD2 is a possible D gene (6 bases). Here the sequenced sample was peripheral blood, taken on day 0 of AZD1222 vaccination. CDR3 coding DNA: TGTGCCAGCACCCGGGAGCAGGCTGCAGGAGTAGATACGCAGTATTTT. Amino acids: CASTREQAAGVDTQYF.